This T cell receptor (beta chain) was profiled in a study of shared clonotypes between healthy human individuals. This clone has just a few counts. J was trimmed by 3 bases and V by 4 bases; bases with no gene match: 6. CDR1 SGHDT and CDR2 YYEEEE come from the germline V gene. The CDR3 extends over 15 amino acids. How the authors handled the data: ImmunoSEQ only sent back junction sequences with no quality scores, so filtering was done differently. Using immunoSEQ multiplex PCR, the repertoire was profiled, and TCRdb retains in-frame clones only, with some absent. The D gene and trimming were derived from the DNA, and the V and J assignments and clone size from that table. Among 1,500,000 or so clones listed, around 98.5% were seen once.

This sequence was found in a man aged 30 to 45 in good health. J is TRBJ1-5 and V is TRBV5-6; 8 nucleotides align to TRBD1. Sequencing was carried out using naive CD4+ T cells sorted from blood. Subset defined: CD45RA+ positively selected. The CDR3 DNA is TGTGCCAGCAGCCGACAGGGGCGACTCAATCAGCCCCAGCATTTT. Residues: CASSRQGRLNQPQHF.